Below are 2 T cell receptor beta chains sequenced from a single sample in a study of T cells in Graves' hyperthyroidism and ophthalmopathy (dated by TCRdb to the late 2010s). Libraries were built with multiplex PCR. For sequencing, an Illumina HiSeq 2000 was employed. The TCR beta CDR3 regions were amplified from the RNA transcripts. The TCR CDR3 was subjected to a first round of RT-PCR using the HTBI primer set and the Qiagen OneStep RT-PCR kit. Starting from the raw public reads, TCRdb applied fastp trimming at Q25, assembled clones with MiXCR and retained in-frame beta chains. Every CDR3 protein is listed once, alongside the most common genes and DNA of its rows. The sample contains approximately 640,000 distinct CDR3 sequences, about 17% of them found a single time. 3% to 4.5% of the sample comes from the top ten. Sequencing used blood. The source is a woman aged 25 to 39 with Graves' hyperthyroidism.

In this sample, this clonotype turned up many times. The chain employs TRBV30 and TRBJ1-6; no firm D call. Germline V gives CDR1 GTSNPN, CDR2 SVGIG (reference sequence). The CDR3 consists of 12 residues. Trimming removed 8 bases at V and 7 bases at J, with 12 bases between. The CDR3, as DNA: TGTGCCGTCGGTCGGTCAAATTCACCCCTCCACTTT. Its translation is CAVGRSNSPLHF.

The V and J genes are TRBV3-1 and TRBJ1-1; D perhaps matches TRBD1 (5 bases). This CDR3 has 15 residues. The V end lost 0 bases, the J end lost 2 bases, and 10 bases lay between the germline ends. Germline assignment: CDR1 LGHDT and CDR2 YNNKEL (reference sequence). The CDR3, as DNA: TGTGCCAGCAGCCAAGAAGGGGCGGGAAACACTGAAGCTTTCTTT. As protein: CASSQEGAGNTEAFF.